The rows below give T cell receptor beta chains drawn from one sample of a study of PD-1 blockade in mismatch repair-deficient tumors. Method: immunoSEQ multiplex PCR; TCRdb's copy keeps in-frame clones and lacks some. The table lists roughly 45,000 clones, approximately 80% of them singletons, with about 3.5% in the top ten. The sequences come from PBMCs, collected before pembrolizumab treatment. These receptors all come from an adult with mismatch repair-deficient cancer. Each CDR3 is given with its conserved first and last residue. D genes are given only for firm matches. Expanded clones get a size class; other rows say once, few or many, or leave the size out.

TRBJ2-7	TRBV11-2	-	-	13	CASSLERESGAYF	TGTGCCAGCAGCTTAGAACGGGAGAGCGGAGCGTACTTC
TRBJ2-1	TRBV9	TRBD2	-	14	CASSVGRTSLEQFF	TGTGCCAGCAGCGTCGGCCGGACTAGCCTTGAGCAGTTCTTC
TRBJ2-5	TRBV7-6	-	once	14	CASSYQRGQETQYF	TGTGCCAGCAGCTACCAAAGGGGACAAGAGACCCAGTACTTC
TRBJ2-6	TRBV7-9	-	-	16	CASSRDGYSGANVLTF	TGTGCCAGCAGCCGTGACGGTTACTCTGGGGCCAACGTCCTGACTTTC
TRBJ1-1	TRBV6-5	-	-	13	CASSHEGNTEAFF	TGTGCCAGCAGCCATGAGGGGAACACTGAAGCTTTCTTT
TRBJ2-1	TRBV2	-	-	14	CASTLLGDYNEQFF	TGTGCCAGCACATTGCTGGGTGACTACAATGAGCAGTTCTTC
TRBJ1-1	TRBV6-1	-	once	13	CASSNEGSTEAFF	TGTGCCAGCAGTAACGAGGGGAGCACTGAAGCTTTCTTT
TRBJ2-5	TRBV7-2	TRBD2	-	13	CASSLGREITQYF	TGTGCCAGCAGCTTAGGGCGGGAGATCACCCAGTACTTC
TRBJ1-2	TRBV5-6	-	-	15	CASSLRDLFNYGYTF	TGTGCCAGCAGCTTGAGGGACCTCTTTAACTATGGCTACACCTTC
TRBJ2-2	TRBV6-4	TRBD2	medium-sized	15	CASSRLAGETGELFF	TGTGCCAGCAGCCGACTAGCGGGAGAGACCGGGGAGCTGTTTTTT
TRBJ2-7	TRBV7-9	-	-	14	CASSSASQGGEQYF	TGTGCCAGCAGCTCCGCGTCACAGGGTGGCGAGCAGTACTTC
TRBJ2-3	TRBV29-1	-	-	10	CSALGDTQYF	TGCAGCGCCTTAGGAGATACGCAGTATTTT
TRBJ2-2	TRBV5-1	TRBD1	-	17	CASSLGPGQGVTGELFF	TGCGCCAGCAGCTTGGGCCCGGGACAGGGGGTCACCGGGGAGCTGTTTTTT
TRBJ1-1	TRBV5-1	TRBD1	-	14	CASSLEGGRAEAFF	TGCGCCAGCAGCTTGGAAGGGGGCAGGGCTGAAGCTTTCTTT
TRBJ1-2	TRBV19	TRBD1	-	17	CASNSSPGTGSPYGYTF	TGTGCCAGTAATTCATCCCCCGGGACAGGTTCCCCTTATGGCTACACCTTC
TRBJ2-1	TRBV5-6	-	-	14	CASSLVSSYNEQFF	TGTGCCAGCAGCTTGGTGTCGTCCTACAATGAGCAGTTCTTC
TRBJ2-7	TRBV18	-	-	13	CASSPDSSYEQYF	TGTGCCAGCTCACCAGACTCGAGCTACGAGCAGTACTTC